Listed here are 19 T cell receptor beta chains from one sample, sequenced in a study of OX40 agonist ivuxolimab in advanced cancers. Clones were sequenced by immunoSEQ multiplex PCR, and TCRdb holds only the in-frame ones, with some missing. This table holds 65,000 to 80,000 clones, 70% to 90% found once. The sample here was CD4+ or CD8+ T cells sorted from blood, taken in a trial of the OX40 agonist ivuxolimab. These receptors were taken from an adult with an advanced solid tumor such as melanoma, head and neck, liver or kidney cancer.

V gene TRBV19 combines with J gene TRBJ2-5; 9 nucleotides match TRBD1. The J call may be mistaken, given a closer DNA end match to TRBJ2-7. This CDR3 spans 16 amino acids. From germline, CDR1 is LNHDA and CDR2 SQIVND (reference sequence). The CDR3 coding sequence is TGTGCCAGTAGTACAAGCCGGGACAGGGCCTCCTACGAGCAGTACTTC. Encoded protein: CASSTSRDRASYEQYF.

This clone has only a few counts. The chain carries TRBV2 and TRBJ1-2; possible D gene TRBD1, 6 bases. V lost 6 bases to trimming and J lost 8 bases, with 22 bases between them. The CDR3 spans 15 residues. Germline assignment: CDR1 SNHLY and CDR2 FYNNEI. CDR3 sequence reads: CASSAIGGAGLGYTF. For the CDR3, the DNA is TGTGCCAGCAGCGCCATTGGGGGCGCAGGGTTAGGCTACACCTTC.

CDR3 bases: TGTGCCAGCAGGAAAGACAGAGGAATATACAATGAGCAGTTCTTC. This encodes CASRKDRGIYNEQFF. V gene TRBV6-5 combines with J gene TRBJ2-1, with D perhaps matching TRBD1 (5 bases). CDR1 is MNHEY and CDR2 is SVGAGI in the germline V gene. The CDR3 has 15 residues. V lost 6 bases and J 4 bases, leaving 16 bases between the germline ends.

This rearrangement joins TRBV4-1 to TRBJ1-3; no clear D. Germline V gives CDR1 MGHRA, CDR2 YSYEKL. V lost 1 base, J lost 3 bases, and 13 bases lay in between. There are 16 residues in the CDR3. CDR3 in DNA: TGCGCCAGCAGCCAAGTCCCGCGGGCTGGTGGAAACACCATATATTTT. This sequence encodes CASSQVPRAGGNTIYF.

This clone was found a few times. The genes are TRBV6-5 and TRBJ2-5; no reliable D call. CDR1 and CDR2 (germline): MNHEY, SVGAGI. Trimming stripped 0 bases from V and 0 bases from J, with 5 bases between. This CDR3 has 14 amino acids. CDR3 residues: CASSYSRNQETQYF. The CDR3 bases are TGTGCCAGCAGTTACTCACGTAACCAAGAGACCCAGTACTTC.

The chain carries TRBV5-1 and TRBJ1-5; no clear D gene. Deletions cut 0 bases from V and 0 bases from J, with 13 bases between. The V gene's germline CDR1 is SGHRS and CDR2 YFSETQ. This CDR3 spans 17 amino acids. CDR3 amino acids: CASSLARRLYSNQPQHF. The CDR3 nucleotides are TGCGCCAGCAGCTTGGCCCGCAGACTCTATAGCAATCAGCCCCAGCATTTT.

The chain uses TRBV19 and TRBJ2-5, with TRBD2 matching 14 bases. J gave up 10 bases and V 8 bases, and 15 bases lay outside the gene matches. The CDR3 length is 16 residues. The germline V gene encodes CDR1 LNHDA and CDR2 SQIVND (reference sequence). The CDR3 DNA is TGTGCCAGTGGGGCGCTCGGGACTAGCGGGAGTCAAGTCCAGTACTTC. Protein product: CASGALGTSGSQVQYF.

This clone was observed a single time. This chain connects TRBV18 to TRBJ2-7, with TRBD1 identical over 7 bases. Germline values: CDR1 KGHSH, CDR2 LQKENI. CDR3 size: 12 residues. V gave up 6 bases and J gave up 3 bases; unmatched junction bases: 2. Here the CDR3 reads CASSTGSYEQYF. In DNA form, the CDR3 reads TGTGCCAGCTCGACAGGGAGCTACGAGCAGTACTTC.

The chain employs TRBV12-5 and TRBJ2-3; the match to TRBD2 covers 12 bases. V lost 5 bases to trimming and J lost 2 bases; unmatched junction nucleotides: 8. CDR3 length equals 17 residues. CDR1 and CDR2 from the germline V gene are LGHNT and FRNRAP. The CDR3 DNA follows: TGTGCTAGTGGTCTCGGACTAGCGGGAATCCCCACAGATACGCAGTATTTT. Encoded protein: CASGLGLAGIPTDTQYF.

The rearrangement uses TRBV5-6 and TRBJ1-4, with D perhaps TRBD1 (5 bases). Trimming pared 0 bases from V and 4 bases from J, leaving 13 bases between. CDR1 and CDR2 (germline): SGHDT, YYEEEE. The CDR3 is 16 amino acids. CDR3 loop: CASSLALDSINEKLFF. Written as DNA, the CDR3 is TGTGCCAGCAGCTTGGCCCTTGACAGTATTAATGAAAAACTGTTTTTT.

The chain combines TRBV11-2 with TRBJ2-1, with 8 nucleotides matching TRBD1. CDR1 SGHAT and CDR2 FQNNGV come from the germline V gene. V lost 1 base to trimming and J lost 4 bases; unmatched junction nucleotides: 9. The CDR3 consists of 17 residues. CDR3 in DNA: TGTGCCAGCAGCTTAGGTTCCGGGACAGGTGATTACAATGAGCAGTTCTTC. Translated, it gives CASSLGSGTGDYNEQFF.

CDR3 protein: CASSGSGTSRVNEQFF. CDR3 in DNA: TGCGCCAGCAGTGGGAGCGGGACTAGCCGTGTCAATGAGCAGTTCTTC. The chain recombines TRBV10-2 with TRBJ2-1; 9 nucleotides line up with TRBD2. CDR3 length: 16 amino acids. The germline V gene has CDR1 WSHSY and CDR2 SAAADI. With 4 bases clipped from V and 6 bases from J, the junction kept 10 bases outside the gene matches.

The chain has TRBV30 and TRBJ1-2; D not resolved. Germline lookup yields CDR1 GTSNPN and CDR2 SVGIG (reference sequence). CDR3 length: 14 amino acids. V lost 0 bases and J 2 bases, leaving 10 bases between the germline ends. Here the CDR3 reads CAWSVYLGNYGYTF. The CDR3 DNA is TGTGCCTGGAGTGTATATTTGGGAAACTATGGCTACACCTTC. The whole variable domain, filled in from reference TRBV30 and TRBJ1-2, reads SQTIHQWPATLVQPVGSPLSLECTVEGTSNPNLYWYRQAAGRGLQLLFYSVGIGQISSEVPQNLSASRPQDRQFILSSKKLLLSDSGFYLCAWSVYLGNYGYTFGSGTRLTVV.

A few counts support this clone. This chain joins TRBV5-4 and TRBJ2-2, with 9 bases fitting TRBD1. V was clipped by 4 bases and J by 6 bases; unmatched bases: 10. The V gene's germline CDR1 is SGHNT and CDR2 YYREEE (reference sequence). The CDR3 covers 16 residues. The CDR3 DNA reads as TGTGCCAGCAGCCCTGCGGTGACAGGGGGTTCCGGGGAGCTGTTTTTT. This sequence encodes CASSPAVTGGSGELFF.

The chain has TRBV10-3 and TRBJ2-1, with 12 nucleotides matching TRBD2. There are 16 residues in the CDR3. In germline, CDR1 is ENHRY, CDR2 SYGVKD. Trimming at V came to 0 bases and at J to 4 bases, leaving 1 base not matched to a gene. The CDR3, as DNA: TGTGCCATCAGTGAGTCGACTAGCGGGAGATACAATGAGCAGTTCTTC. Translating gives CAISESTSGRYNEQFF.

This chain links TRBV7-2 with TRBJ1-2; D may be TRBD1 (5 bases). V was shortened by 6 bases and J by 4 bases, with 15 bases between the two germline ends. CDR1 SGHTA and CDR2 FQGNSA come from the germline V gene. CDR3 length equals 14 residues. The CDR3 loop is CASSRDRRGYGYTF. The CDR3 DNA sequence: TGTGCCAGCAGTCGGGACCGTAGAGGCTATGGCTACACCTTC.

Only one count was recorded for this clone. V usage is TRBV6-1 and J usage is TRBJ1-1; possible D gene TRBD1, 6 bases. The CDR3 has 14 residues. The germline gives CDR1 MNHNS, CDR2 SASEGT. V lost 0 bases and J lost 1, with 6 bases in between. The CDR3: CASSEATGNTEAFF. For the CDR3, the DNA is TGTGCCAGCAGTGAAGCGACAGGGAACACTGAAGCTTTCTTT.

The V gene is TRBV7-2, the J gene TRBJ2-3, with D possibly TRBD2 on 6 matching bases. Trimming took off 2 bases at V and 0 bases at J, with 12 bases between the two ends. The CDR3 is 16 amino acids. Looked up from germline, CDR1 is SGHTA and CDR2 is FQGNSA. CDR3 sequence (DNA): TGTGCCAGCAGCTTATCGGTAGCGGTGAGCACAGATACGCAGTATTTT. This encodes CASSLSVAVSTDTQYF.

The chain is built from TRBV5-6 and TRBJ1-2, with 7 positions matching TRBD1. J gave up 8 bases and V 4 bases, and 5 bases lay outside the gene matches. The CDR3 contains 12 residues. Germline CDR1 reads SGHDT; CDR2 reads YYEEEE. In nucleotides, the CDR3 is TGTGCCAGCAGCCTTGGGACAGTCGGCTACACCTTC. Translation: CASSLGTVGYTF.